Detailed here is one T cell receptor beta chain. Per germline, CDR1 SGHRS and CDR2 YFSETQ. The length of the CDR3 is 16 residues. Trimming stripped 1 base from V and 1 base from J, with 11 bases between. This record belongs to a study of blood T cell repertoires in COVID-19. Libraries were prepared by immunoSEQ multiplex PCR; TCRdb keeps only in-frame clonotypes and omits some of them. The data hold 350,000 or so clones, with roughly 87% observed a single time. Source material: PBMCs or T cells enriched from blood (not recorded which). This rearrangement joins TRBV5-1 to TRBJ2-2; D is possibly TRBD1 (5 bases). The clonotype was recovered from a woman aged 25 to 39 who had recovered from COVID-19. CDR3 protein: CASSLQSQGNTGELFF. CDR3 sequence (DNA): TGCGCCAGCAGCTTGCAGAGTCAGGGGAACACCGGGGAGCTGTTTTTT.